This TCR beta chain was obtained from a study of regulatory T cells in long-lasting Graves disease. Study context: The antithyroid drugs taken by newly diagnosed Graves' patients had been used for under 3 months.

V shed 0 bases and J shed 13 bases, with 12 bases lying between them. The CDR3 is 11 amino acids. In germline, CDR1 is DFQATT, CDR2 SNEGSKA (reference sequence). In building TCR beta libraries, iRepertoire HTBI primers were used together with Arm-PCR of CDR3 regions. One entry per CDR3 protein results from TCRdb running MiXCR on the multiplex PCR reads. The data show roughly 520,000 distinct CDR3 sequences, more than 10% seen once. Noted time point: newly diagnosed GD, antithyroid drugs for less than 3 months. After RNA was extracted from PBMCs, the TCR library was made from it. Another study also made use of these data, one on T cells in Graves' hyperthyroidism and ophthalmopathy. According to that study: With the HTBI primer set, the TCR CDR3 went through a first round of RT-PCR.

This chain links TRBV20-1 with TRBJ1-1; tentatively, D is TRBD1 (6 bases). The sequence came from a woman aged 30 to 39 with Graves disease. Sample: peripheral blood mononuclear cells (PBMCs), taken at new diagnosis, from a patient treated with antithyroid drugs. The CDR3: CSARDQGQVFF. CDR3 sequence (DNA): TGCAGTGCTAGAGATCAGGGACAAGTTTTCTTT.